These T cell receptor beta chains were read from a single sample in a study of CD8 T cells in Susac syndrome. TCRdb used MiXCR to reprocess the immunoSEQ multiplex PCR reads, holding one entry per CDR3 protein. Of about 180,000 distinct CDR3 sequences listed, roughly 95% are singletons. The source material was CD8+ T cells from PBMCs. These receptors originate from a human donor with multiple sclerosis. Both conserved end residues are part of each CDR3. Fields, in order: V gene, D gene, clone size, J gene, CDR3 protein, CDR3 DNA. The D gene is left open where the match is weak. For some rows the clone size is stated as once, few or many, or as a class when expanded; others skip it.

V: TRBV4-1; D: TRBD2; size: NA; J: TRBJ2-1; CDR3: CASSQAQRGYNEQFF; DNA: TGCGCCAGCAGCCAAGCCCAGCGGGGATACAATGAGCAGTTCTTC
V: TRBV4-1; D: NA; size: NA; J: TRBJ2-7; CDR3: CASSQEDSFYEQYF; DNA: TGCGCCAGCAGCCAAGAAGACAGTTTCTACGAGCAGTACTTC
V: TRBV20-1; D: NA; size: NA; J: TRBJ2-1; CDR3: CSAVGFTSGVSYNEQFF; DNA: TGCAGTGCTGTGGGGTTCACTTCTGGGGTTTCCTACAATGAGCAGTTCTTC
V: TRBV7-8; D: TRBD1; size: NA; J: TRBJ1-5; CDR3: CASSLWTGEHQPQHF; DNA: TGTGCCAGCAGCCTATGGACAGGGGAGCATCAGCCCCAGCATTTT
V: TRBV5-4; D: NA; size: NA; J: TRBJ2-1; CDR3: CASSLRQLNNEQFF; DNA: TGTGCCAGCAGCCTGAGACAGCTTAACAATGAGCAGTTCTTC
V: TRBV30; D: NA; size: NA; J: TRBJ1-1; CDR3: CAWSPGLDTEAFF; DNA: TGTGCCTGGAGTCCGGGTTTGGACACTGAAGCTTTCTTT
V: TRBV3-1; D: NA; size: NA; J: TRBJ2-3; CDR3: CASSQEFEGGDTQYF; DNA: TGTGCCAGCAGCCAAGAGTTCGAAGGTGGAGATACGCAGTATTTT
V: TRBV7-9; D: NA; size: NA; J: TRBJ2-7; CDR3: CASSRHRAGSYEQYF; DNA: TGTGCCAGCAGCCGCCATCGTGCGGGCTCCTACGAGCAGTACTTC
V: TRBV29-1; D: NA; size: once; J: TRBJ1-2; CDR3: CSAQGGSSLGYTF; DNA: TGCAGCGCCCAGGGTGGCAGTTCCCTCGGCTACACCTTC
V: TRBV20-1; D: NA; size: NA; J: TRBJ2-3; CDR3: CSANRFLTSTGDRIDTQYF; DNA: TGCAGTGCTAACCGTTTCCTAACTAGCACAGGCGATAGGATAGATACGCAGTATTTT
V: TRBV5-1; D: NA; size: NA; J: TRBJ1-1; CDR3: CASSLDRLEAFF; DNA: TGCGCCAGCAGCTTGGACAGGCTTGAAGCTTTCTTT
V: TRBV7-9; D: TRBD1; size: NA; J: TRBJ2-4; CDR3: CASSFGQDPKNIQYF; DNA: TGTGCCAGCAGCTTCGGACAGGACCCGAAAAACATTCAGTACTTC
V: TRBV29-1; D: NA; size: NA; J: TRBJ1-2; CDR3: CSVWTAGSNYGYTF; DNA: TGCAGCGTCTGGACAGCCGGGTCTAACTATGGCTACACCTTC
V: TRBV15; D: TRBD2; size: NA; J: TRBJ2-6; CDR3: CATRRGGSLAGVGAGANVLTF; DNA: TGTGCCACCAGAAGAGGAGGTAGTCTAGCGGGAGTCGGTGCTGGGGCCAACGTCCTGACTTTC
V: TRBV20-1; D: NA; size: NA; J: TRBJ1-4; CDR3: CSALPLVATNEKLFF; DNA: TGCAGTGCCTTACCATTAGTTGCAACTAATGAAAAACTGTTTTTT
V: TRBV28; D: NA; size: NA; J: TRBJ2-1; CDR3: CASSRPDRTTNYNEQFF; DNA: TGTGCCAGCAGTCGGCCAGACAGGACAACGAACTACAATGAGCAGTTCTTC
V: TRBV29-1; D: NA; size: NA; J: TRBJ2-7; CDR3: CSVAGSTGARYEQYF; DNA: TGCAGCGTTGCGGGTAGTACGGGGGCCCGATACGAGCAGTACTTC
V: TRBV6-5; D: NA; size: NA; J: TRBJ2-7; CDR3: CASSSLSGLTEQYF; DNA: TGTGCCAGCAGTTCCCTCTCAGGGCTCACCGAGCAGTACTTC
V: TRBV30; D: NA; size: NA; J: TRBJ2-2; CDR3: CAWTGIADTNTGELFF; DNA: TGTGCCTGGACTGGAATCGCAGACACGAACACCGGGGAGCTGTTTTTT
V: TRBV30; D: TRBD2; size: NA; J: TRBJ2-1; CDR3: CAWTTSGWDNEQFF; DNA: TGTGCCTGGACGACTAGCGGGTGGGACAATGAGCAGTTCTTC
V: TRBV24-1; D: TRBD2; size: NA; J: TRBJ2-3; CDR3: CATSDPGLAGGADTQYF; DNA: TGTGCCACCAGTGATCCCGGACTAGCGGGAGGAGCAGATACGCAGTATTTT
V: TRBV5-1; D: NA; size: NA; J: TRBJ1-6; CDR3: CASSSRVSNSPLHF; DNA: TGCGCCAGCAGCTCCAGGGTGAGTAATTCACCCCTCCACTTT
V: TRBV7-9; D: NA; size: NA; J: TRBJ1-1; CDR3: CASRGRTGNTEAFF; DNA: TGTGCCAGCAGGGGTCGGACGGGGAACACTGAAGCTTTCTTT
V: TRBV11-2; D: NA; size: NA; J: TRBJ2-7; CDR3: CASSLAQGYEQYF; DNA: TGTGCCAGCAGCTTAGCCCAGGGCTACGAGCAGTACTTC
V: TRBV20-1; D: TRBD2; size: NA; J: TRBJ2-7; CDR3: CSARDLWGRVNEQYF; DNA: TGCAGTGCTAGAGATCTCTGGGGGAGGGTGAACGAGCAGTACTTC
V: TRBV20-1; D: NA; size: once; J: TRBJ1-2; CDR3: CSTRRDGYTF; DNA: TGCAGTACTAGGCGGGATGGCTACACCTTC
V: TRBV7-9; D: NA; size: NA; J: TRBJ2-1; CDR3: CASNDGGNEQFF; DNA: TGTGCCAGCAATGATGGGGGGAATGAGCAGTTCTTC
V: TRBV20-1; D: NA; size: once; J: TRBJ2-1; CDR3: CSARDLEQFF; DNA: TGCAGTGCTAGAGATTTGGAGCAGTTCTTC
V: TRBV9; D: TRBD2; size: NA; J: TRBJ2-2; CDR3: CASSGSSGSLVGELFF; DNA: TGTGCCAGCAGCGGATCTAGCGGGAGTCTCGTCGGGGAGCTGTTTTTT
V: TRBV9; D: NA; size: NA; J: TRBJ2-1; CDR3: CASSVYGTNEQFF; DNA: TGTGCCAGCAGCGTGTATGGGACAAATGAGCAGTTCTTC
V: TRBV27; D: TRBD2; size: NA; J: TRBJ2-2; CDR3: CASSFGTSGLRELFF; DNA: TGTGCCAGCAGTTTCGGGACTAGCGGGTTGCGGGAGCTGTTTTTT
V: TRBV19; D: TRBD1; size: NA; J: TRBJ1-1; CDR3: CASSLRDSPNTEAFF; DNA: TGTGCCAGTAGTCTCCGGGACAGCCCGAACACTGAAGCTTTCTTT
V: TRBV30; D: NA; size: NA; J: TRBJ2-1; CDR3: CAWSNDRLSSYNEQFF; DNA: TGTGCCTGGAGCAACGACAGGTTGAGCTCCTACAATGAGCAGTTCTTC
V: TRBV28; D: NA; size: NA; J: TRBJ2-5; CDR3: CASSFFEETQYF; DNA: TGTGCCAGCAGTTTTTTCGAAGAGACCCAGTACTTC
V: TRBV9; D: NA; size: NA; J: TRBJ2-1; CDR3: CASSVGSGNEQFF; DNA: TGTGCCAGCAGCGTAGGTTCGGGCAATGAGCAGTTCTTC
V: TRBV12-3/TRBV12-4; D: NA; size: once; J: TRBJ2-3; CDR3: CASSHYLGGWADTQYF; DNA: TGTGCCAGCAGCCACTACCTCGGGGGCTGGGCAGATACGCAGTATTTT
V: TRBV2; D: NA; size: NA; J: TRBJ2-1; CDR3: CASSGSGPLAHNEQFF; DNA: TGTGCCAGCAGTGGAAGTGGTCCTCTAGCGCACAATGAGCAGTTCTTC
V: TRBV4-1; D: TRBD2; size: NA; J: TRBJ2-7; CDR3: CASSQGTSGSPYEQYF; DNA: TGCGCCAGCAGCCAAGGGACTAGCGGGAGCCCGTACGAGCAGTACTTC
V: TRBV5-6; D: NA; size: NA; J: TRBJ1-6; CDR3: CASSLGGLGSPLHF; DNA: TGTGCCAGCAGCTTGGGTGGGTTAGGCTCACCCCTCCACTTT
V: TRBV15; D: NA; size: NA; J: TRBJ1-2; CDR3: CATSERPRSNYGYTF; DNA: TGTGCCACCAGCGAACGACCGAGATCTAACTATGGCTACACCTTC
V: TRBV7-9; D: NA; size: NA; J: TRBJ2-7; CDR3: CASSLDLVEQYF; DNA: TGTGCCAGCAGCTTAGACTTGGTCGAGCAGTACTTC
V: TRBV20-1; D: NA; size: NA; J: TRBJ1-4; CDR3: CSARDLTFATNEKLFF; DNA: TGCAGTGCTAGAGATCTTACTTTCGCAACTAATGAAAAACTGTTTTTT
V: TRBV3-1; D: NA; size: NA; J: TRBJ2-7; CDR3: CASSQENSDYEQYF; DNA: TGTGCCAGCAGCCAAGAAAACAGCGACTACGAGCAGTACTTC
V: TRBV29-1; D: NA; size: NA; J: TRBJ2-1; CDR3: CSAHLSRTYNEQFF; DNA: TGCAGCGCCCACTTGAGCAGAACCTACAATGAGCAGTTCTTC
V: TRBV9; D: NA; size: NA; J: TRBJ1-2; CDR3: CASRQGSLGYTF; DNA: TGTGCCAGCAGGCAGGGCTCCCTTGGCTACACCTTC
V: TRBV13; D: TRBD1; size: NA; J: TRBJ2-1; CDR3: CASSLDGTGGNEQFF; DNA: TGTGCCAGCAGCTTGGACGGGACAGGGGGGAATGAGCAGTTCTTC
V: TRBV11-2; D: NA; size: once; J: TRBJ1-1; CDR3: CASSLDPLDTEAFF; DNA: TGTGCCAGCAGCTTAGATCCCTTGGACACTGAAGCTTTCTTT
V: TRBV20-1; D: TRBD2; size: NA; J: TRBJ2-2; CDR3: CSARTSAYTGELFF; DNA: TGCAGTGCTCGTACTAGCGCCTACACCGGGGAGCTGTTTTTT
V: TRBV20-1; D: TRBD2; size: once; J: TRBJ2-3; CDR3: CSAPSGGTDTQYF; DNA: TGCAGTGCCCCAAGCGGGGGTACAGATACGCAGTATTTT
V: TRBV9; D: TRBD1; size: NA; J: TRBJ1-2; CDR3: CASSGTRQGTNYGYTF; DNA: TGTGCCAGCAGCGGAACTAGACAGGGCACTAACTATGGCTACACCTTC
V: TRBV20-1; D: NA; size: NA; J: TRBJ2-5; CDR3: CSASPVRGQETQYF; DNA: TGCAGTGCTAGTCCAGTTAGGGGGCAAGAGACCCAGTACTTC